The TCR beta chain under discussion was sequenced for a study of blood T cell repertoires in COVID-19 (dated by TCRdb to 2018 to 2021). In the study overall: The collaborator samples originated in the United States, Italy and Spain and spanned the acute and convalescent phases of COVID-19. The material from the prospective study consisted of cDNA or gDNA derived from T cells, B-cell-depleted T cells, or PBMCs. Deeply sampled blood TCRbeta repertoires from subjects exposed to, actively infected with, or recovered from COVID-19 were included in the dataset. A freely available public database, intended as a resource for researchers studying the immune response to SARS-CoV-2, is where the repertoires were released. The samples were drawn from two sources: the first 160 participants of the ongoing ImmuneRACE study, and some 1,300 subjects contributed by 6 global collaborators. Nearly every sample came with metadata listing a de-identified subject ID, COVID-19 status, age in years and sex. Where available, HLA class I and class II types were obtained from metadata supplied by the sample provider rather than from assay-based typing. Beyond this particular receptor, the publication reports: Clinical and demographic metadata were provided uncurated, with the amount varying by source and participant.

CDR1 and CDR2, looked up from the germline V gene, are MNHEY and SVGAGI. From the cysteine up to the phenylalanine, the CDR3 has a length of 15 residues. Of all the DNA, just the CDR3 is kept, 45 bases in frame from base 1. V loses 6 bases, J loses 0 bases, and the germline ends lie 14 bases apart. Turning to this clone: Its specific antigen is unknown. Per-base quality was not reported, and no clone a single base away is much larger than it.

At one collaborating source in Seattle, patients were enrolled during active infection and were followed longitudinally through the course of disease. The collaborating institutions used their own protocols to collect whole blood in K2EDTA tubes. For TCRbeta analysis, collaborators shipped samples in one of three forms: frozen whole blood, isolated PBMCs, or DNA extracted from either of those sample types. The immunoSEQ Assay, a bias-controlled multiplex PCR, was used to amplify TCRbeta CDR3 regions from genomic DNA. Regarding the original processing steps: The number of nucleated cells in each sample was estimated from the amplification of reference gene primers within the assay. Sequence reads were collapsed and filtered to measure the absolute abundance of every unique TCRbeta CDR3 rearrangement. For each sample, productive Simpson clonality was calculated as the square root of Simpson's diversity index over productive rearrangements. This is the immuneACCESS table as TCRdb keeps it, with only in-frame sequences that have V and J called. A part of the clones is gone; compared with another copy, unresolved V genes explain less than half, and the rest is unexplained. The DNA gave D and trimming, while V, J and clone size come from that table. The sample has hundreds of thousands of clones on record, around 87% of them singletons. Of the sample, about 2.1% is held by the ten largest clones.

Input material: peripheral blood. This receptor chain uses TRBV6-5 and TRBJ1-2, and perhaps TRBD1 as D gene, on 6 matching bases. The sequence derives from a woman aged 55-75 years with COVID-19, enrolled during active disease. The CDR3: CASSPYRAANYGYTF. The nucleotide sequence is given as TGTGCCAGCAGCCCATACAGGGCCGCTAACTATGGCTACACCTTC.